A selection of T cell receptor beta chains follows, all from one sample in a study of graft-versus-host responses after intestinal transplantation. TCRdb's copy holds only in-frame clones and misses some; the assay was immunoSEQ multiplex PCR. The sample records 25,000 to 30,000 clones, about 85% being singletons. The material sequenced was PBMCs, taken about 460 days after intestinal transplantation. These TCRs come from a human patient who received an intestinal transplant, so some T cells may come from the graft donor. CDR3s include the opening cysteine and the closing phenylalanine or tryptophan. Each record gives: D gene, V gene, J gene, clone size, CDR3 protein, CDR3 DNA. D genes are given only for firm matches. Not all rows give a size; the values are once, few, many and, for expanded clones, a class.

d_call: TRBD1
v_call: TRBV6-9
j_call: TRBJ2-3
clone_size: .
cdr3_aa: CASSDQPGQGSDTQYF
cdr3_nt: TGTGCCAGCAGTGATCAACCGGGACAGGGGTCAGATACGCAGTATTTT

d_call: TRBD1
v_call: TRBV30
j_call: TRBJ2-5
clone_size: .
cdr3_aa: CAWRQGRWTQYF
cdr3_nt: TGTGCCTGGCGACAGGGACGGTGGACCCAGTACTTC

d_call: TRBD1
v_call: TRBV7-2
j_call: TRBJ2-3
clone_size: few
cdr3_aa: CASSLYRGGTDTQYF
cdr3_nt: TGTGCCAGCAGCCTCTACAGGGGCGGCACAGATACGCAGTATTTT

d_call: .
v_call: TRBV29-1
j_call: TRBJ1-4
clone_size: .
cdr3_aa: CSVEAATDINEKLFF
cdr3_nt: TGCAGCGTTGAGGCCGCGACCGACATTAATGAAAAACTGTTTTTT

d_call: TRBD1
v_call: TRBV5-1
j_call: TRBJ2-7
clone_size: .
cdr3_aa: CASSLNRRDRGHRYEQYF
cdr3_nt: TGCGCCAGCAGCCTGAATCGCCGGGACAGGGGGCACAGATACGAGCAGTACTTC

d_call: .
v_call: TRBV11-2
j_call: TRBJ2-5
clone_size: .
cdr3_aa: CASSSPPRGPQETQYF
cdr3_nt: TGTGCCAGCAGCTCCCCCCCTAGGGGCCCACAAGAGACCCAGTACTTC

d_call: .
v_call: TRBV6-5
j_call: TRBJ1-5
clone_size: .
cdr3_aa: CASSRQEWQPQHF
cdr3_nt: TGTGCCAGCAGCCGACAGGAATGGCAGCCCCAGCATTTT

d_call: TRBD2
v_call: TRBV30
j_call: TRBJ2-7
clone_size: .
cdr3_aa: CAWSGRGDEQYF
cdr3_nt: TGTGCCTGGAGTGGGCGGGGGGACGAGCAGTACTTC

d_call: TRBD1
v_call: TRBV29-1
j_call: TRBJ1-4
clone_size: .
cdr3_aa: CSVRPGTGNEKLFF
cdr3_nt: TGCAGCGTTCGCCCCGGGACAGGGAATGAAAAACTGTTTTTT

d_call: .
v_call: TRBV28
j_call: TRBJ2-1
clone_size: .
cdr3_aa: CASTRDTYNEQFF
cdr3_nt: TGTGCCAGCACCCGGGACACCTACAATGAGCAGTTCTTC

d_call: .
v_call: TRBV7-9
j_call: TRBJ1-2
clone_size: .
cdr3_aa: CASSLSGWGYTF
cdr3_nt: TGTGCCAGCAGCTTATCGGGGTGGGGCTACACCTTC

d_call: .
v_call: TRBV7-8
j_call: TRBJ1-5
clone_size: .
cdr3_aa: CASSLARVRTQPQHF
cdr3_nt: TGTGCCAGCAGCTTAGCCAGGGTACGGACTCAGCCCCAGCATTTT

d_call: TRBD1
v_call: TRBV11-2
j_call: TRBJ2-3
clone_size: once
cdr3_aa: CASSLKRGSGGSGTQYF
cdr3_nt: TGTGCCAGCAGCCTCAAGAGAGGGTCAGGGGGCTCGGGTACGCAGTATTTT

d_call: .
v_call: TRBV5-6
j_call: TRBJ1-2
clone_size: few
cdr3_aa: CASSLVEGSRNGYTF
cdr3_nt: TGTGCCAGCAGCTTGGTTGAGGGATCCAGGAATGGCTACACCTTC

d_call: .
v_call: TRBV30
j_call: TRBJ1-3
clone_size: .
cdr3_aa: CAWSPYTPITIYF
cdr3_nt: TGTGCCTGGAGCCCCTATACCCCTATCACCATATATTTT

d_call: TRBD2
v_call: TRBV11-3
j_call: TRBJ2-1
clone_size: .
cdr3_aa: CASSPGTSGSNEQFF
cdr3_nt: TGTGCCAGCAGCCCAGGGACTAGCGGGAGTAATGAGCAGTTCTTC

d_call: TRBD2
v_call: TRBV9
j_call: TRBJ2-3
clone_size: .
cdr3_aa: CASSVEVAGGTDTQYF
cdr3_nt: TGTGCCAGCAGCGTAGAGGTAGCGGGAGGTACAGATACGCAGTATTTT

d_call: TRBD1
v_call: TRBV11-2
j_call: TRBJ1-3
clone_size: .
cdr3_aa: CASSDRGGNTIYF
cdr3_nt: TGTGCCAGCAGCGACAGGGGTGGAAACACCATATATTTT

d_call: TRBD2
v_call: TRBV9
j_call: TRBJ2-1
clone_size: large
cdr3_aa: CASSANRDYYNEQFF
cdr3_nt: TGTGCCAGCAGCGCAAATAGGGACTACTACAATGAGCAGTTCTTC

d_call: .
v_call: TRBV7-2
j_call: TRBJ1-2
clone_size: .
cdr3_aa: CASSLRSLTNYGYTF
cdr3_nt: TGTGCCAGCAGCTTAAGAAGCTTAACTAACTATGGCTACACCTTC

d_call: .
v_call: TRBV4-1
j_call: TRBJ2-7
clone_size: .
cdr3_aa: CASSQSYREYEQYF
cdr3_nt: TGCGCCAGCAGCCAATCGTACAGGGAATACGAGCAGTACTTC

d_call: .
v_call: TRBV30
j_call: TRBJ1-1
clone_size: once
cdr3_aa: CAWSVQEWTEAFF
cdr3_nt: TGTGCCTGGAGTGTACAAGAATGGACTGAAGCTTTCTTT

d_call: TRBD1
v_call: TRBV19
j_call: TRBJ2-7
clone_size: .
cdr3_aa: CASSKTGAYEQYF
cdr3_nt: TGTGCCAGTAGTAAGACAGGGGCCTACGAGCAGTACTTC

d_call: .
v_call: TRBV5-5
j_call: TRBJ2-5
clone_size: .
cdr3_aa: CASSLGRIAAQETQYF
cdr3_nt: TGTGCCAGCAGCTTGGGTCGGATAGCAGCCCAAGAGACCCAGTACTTC

d_call: .
v_call: TRBV18
j_call: TRBJ2-5
clone_size: .
cdr3_aa: CASSPVQETQYF
cdr3_nt: TGTGCCAGCTCACCGGTACAAGAGACCCAGTACTTC

d_call: .
v_call: TRBV29-1
j_call: TRBJ2-7
clone_size: .
cdr3_aa: CSRSPGEGDEQYF
cdr3_nt: TGCAGCCGTTCCCCGGGCGAGGGCGACGAGCAGTACTTC

d_call: TRBD2
v_call: TRBV28
j_call: TRBJ2-7
clone_size: .
cdr3_aa: CASSTHPLRVTSGRSYEQYF
cdr3_nt: TGTGCCAGCAGTACCCACCCCCTCAGGGTGACTAGCGGGAGGTCCTACGAGCAGTACTTC